This TCR beta chain was retrieved from a study of tumor-infiltrating lymphocytes in localized non-small cell lung cancer. Study as a whole: The cohort mixed smokers and never-smokers, several histologies, and some post-neoadjuvant-chemotherapy samples. Tumor tissue and non-adjacent uninvolved lung came from each patient.

Study-wide findings and caveats: Higher tumor T cell infiltration than in uninvolved lung was supported by TCRbeta sequencing.

For this clone: Its antigen is undetermined.

The method was immunoSEQ multiplex PCR; TCRdb's version includes in-frame clones alone and lacks a portion of them. The sample includes about 14,000 clones, roughly 82% of them seen just once. The CDR3 runs 16 residues. Trimming left V 4 bases short and J 1 base short, with 17 bases between. Germline CDR1 and CDR2: SGDLS and YYNGEE. The source material was lung tumor tissue. The sequence came from a human donor with non-small cell lung cancer. The gene calls are TRBV9 and TRBJ1-1; D call uncertain. DNA for the CDR3: TGTGCCAGCAGCCCCGATTGGGGATATGGGAACACTGAAGCTTTCTTT. This translates into CASSPDWGYGNTEAFF.